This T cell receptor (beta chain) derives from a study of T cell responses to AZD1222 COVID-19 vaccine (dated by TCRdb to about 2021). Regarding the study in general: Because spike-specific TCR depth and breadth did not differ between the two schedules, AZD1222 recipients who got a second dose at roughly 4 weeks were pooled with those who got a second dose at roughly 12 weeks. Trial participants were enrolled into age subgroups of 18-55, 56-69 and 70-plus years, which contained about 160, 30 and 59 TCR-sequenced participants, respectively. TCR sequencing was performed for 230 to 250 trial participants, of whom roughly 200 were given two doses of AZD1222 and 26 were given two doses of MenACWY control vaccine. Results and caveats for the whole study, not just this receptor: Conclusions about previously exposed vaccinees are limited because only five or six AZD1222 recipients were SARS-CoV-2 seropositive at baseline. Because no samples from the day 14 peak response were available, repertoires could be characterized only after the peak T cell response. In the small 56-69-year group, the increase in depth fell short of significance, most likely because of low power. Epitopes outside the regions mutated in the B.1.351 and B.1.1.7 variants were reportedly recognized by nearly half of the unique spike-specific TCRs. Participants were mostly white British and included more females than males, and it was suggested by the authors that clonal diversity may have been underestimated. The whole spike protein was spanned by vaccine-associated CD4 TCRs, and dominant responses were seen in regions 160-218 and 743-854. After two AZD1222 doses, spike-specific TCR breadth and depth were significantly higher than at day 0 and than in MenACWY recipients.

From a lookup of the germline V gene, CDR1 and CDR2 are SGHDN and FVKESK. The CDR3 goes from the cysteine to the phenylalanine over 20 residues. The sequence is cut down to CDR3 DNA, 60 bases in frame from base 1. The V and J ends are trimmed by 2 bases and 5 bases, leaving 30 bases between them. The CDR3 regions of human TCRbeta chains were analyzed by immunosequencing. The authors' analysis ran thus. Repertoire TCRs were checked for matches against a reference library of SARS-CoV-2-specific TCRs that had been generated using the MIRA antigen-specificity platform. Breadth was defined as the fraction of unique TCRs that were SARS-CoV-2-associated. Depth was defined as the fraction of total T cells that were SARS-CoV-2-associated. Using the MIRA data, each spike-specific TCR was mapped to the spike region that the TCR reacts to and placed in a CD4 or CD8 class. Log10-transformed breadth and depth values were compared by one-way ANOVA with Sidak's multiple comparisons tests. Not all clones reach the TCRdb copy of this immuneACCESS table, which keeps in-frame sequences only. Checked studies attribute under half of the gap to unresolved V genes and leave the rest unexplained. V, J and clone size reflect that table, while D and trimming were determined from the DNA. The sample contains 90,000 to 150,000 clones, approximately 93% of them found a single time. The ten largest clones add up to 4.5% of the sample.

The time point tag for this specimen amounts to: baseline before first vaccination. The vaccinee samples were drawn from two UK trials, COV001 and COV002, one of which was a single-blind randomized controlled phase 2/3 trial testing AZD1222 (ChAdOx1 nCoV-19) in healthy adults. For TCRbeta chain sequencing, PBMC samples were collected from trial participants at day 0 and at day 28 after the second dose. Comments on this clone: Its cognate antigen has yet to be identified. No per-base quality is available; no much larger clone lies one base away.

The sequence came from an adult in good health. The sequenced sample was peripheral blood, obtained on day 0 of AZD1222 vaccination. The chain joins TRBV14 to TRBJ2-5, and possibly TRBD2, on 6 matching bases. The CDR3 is CASSQRAVERGRGSEETQYF. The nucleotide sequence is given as TGTGCCAGCAGCCAACGTGCGGTAGAAAGGGGACGGGGGAGCGAGGAGACCCAGTACTTC.